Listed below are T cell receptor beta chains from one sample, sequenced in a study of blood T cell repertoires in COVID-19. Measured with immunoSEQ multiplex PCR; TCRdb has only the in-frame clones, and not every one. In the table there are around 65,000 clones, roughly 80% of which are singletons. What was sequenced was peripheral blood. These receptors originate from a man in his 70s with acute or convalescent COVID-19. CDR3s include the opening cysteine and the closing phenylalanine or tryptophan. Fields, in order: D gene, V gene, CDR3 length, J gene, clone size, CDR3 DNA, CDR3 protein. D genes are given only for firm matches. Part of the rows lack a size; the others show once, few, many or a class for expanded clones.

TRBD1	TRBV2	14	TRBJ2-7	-	TGTGCCAGCAGGGCACAGGGGACCTCCTACGAGCAGTACTTC	CASRAQGTSYEQYF
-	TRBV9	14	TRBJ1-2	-	TGTGCCAGCAGCGTAGAGTTGGGGCCCTCGGTATACACCTTC	CASSVELGPSVYTF
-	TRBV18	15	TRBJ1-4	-	TGTGCCAGCTCACCCCCGAGTATAACTAATGAAAAACTGTTTTTT	CASSPPSITNEKLFF
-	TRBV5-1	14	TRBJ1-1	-	TGCGCCAGCAGCTTGTCTGGGGGGGATACTGAAGCTTTCTTT	CASSLSGGDTEAFF
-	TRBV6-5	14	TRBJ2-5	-	TGTGCCAGCAGTTACTCGTACAGTCAAGAGACCCAGTACTTC	CASSYSYSQETQYF
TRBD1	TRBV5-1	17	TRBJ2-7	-	TGCGCCAGCAGCATCGGATGGGACAGGGGCTATATCGTCGAGCAGTACTTC	CASSIGWDRGYIVEQYF
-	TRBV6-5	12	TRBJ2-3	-	TGTGCCAGCAGTTCTAGCACAGATACGCAGTATTTT	CASSSSTDTQYF
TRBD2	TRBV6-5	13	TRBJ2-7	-	TGTGCCAGCAGTCCCCCGGGGGGGCGGGAGCAGTACTTC	CASSPPGGREQYF
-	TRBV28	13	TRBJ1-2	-	TGTGCCAGCAGTTTCGCGAGGGACTATGGCTACACCTTC	CASSFARDYGYTF
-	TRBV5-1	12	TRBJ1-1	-	TGCGCCAGTAGGACAGAGAACACTGAAGCTTTCTTT	CASRTENTEAFF
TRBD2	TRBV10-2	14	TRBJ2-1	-	TGCGCCAGCAGTGAGGGTGCGGGGGGCAGTGAGCAGTTCTTC	CASSEGAGGSEQFF
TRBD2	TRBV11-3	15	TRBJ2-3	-	TGTGCCAGCAGCCCTGGACTAGCACACACAGATACGCAGTATTTT	CASSPGLAHTDTQYF
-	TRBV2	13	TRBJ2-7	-	TGTGCCAGCAGGACAGGTCGGGGATCAGGGCAGTACTTC	CASRTGRGSGQYF
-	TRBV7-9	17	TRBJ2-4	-	TGTGCCAGCAGCTTAGGACAAGGGAGTTTAGCCAAAAACATTCAGTACTTC	CASSLGQGSLAKNIQYF
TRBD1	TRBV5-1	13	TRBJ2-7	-	TGCGCCAGCAGCTGGGGACAGGGCTACGAGCAGTACTTC	CASSWGQGYEQYF
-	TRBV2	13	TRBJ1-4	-	TGTGCCAGCAGTGAGGGGGGTGGTGAAAAACTGTTTTTT	CASSEGGGEKLFF
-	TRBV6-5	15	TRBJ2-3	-	TGTGCCAGCAGGTGGACTGCCCGTAGCACAGATACGCAGTATTTT	CASRWTARSTDTQYF
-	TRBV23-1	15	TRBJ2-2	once	TGCGCCGGGAAATTGACTAGGCCGAACACCGGGGAGCTGTTTTTT	CAGKLTRPNTGELFF
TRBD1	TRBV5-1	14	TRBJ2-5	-	TGCGCCAGCAGCCAACAGGGGCCTCAAGAGACCCAGTACTTC	CASSQQGPQETQYF
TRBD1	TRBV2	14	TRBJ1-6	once	TGTGCCAGCCGCTCCCGGACAGGGCAATCACCCCTCCACTTT	CASRSRTGQSPLHF
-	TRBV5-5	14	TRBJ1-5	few	TGTGCCAGCAGCTTGGTCCCAACTAATCAGCCCCAGCATTTT	CASSLVPTNQPQHF
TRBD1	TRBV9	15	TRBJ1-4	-	TGTGCCAGCAGCGTAGGCGGGACAGGGGACGAAAAACTGTTTTTT	CASSVGGTGDEKLFF
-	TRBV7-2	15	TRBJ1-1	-	TGTGCCAGCAGCACATATGATTATGAGGGCACTGAAGCTTTCTTT	CASSTYDYEGTEAFF
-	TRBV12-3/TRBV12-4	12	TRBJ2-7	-	TGTGCCAGCAGTTTAGGCAGGGACGAGCAGTACTTC	CASSLGRDEQYF
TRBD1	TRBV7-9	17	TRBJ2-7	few	TGTGCCAGCAGCCTGGGACAGGGGGCTACAAAACCAACCGAGCAGTACTTC	CASSLGQGATKPTEQYF
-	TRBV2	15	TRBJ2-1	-	TGTGCCAGCAGTGACCGCGGATTCGCCGCCAATGAGCAGTTCTTC	CASSDRGFAANEQFF
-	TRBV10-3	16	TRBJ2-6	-	TGTGCCATCAGGTCAGGGCAGAGCTCTGGGGCCAACGTCCTGACTTTC	CAIRSGQSSGANVLTF
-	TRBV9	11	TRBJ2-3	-	TGTGCCAGCAGCGCAACAGATACGCAGTATTTT	CASSATDTQYF
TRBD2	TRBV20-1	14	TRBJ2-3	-	TGCAGTGCTAGTTTTAGCGGGAGCACAGATACGCAGTATTTT	CSASFSGSTDTQYF
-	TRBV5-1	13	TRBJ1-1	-	TGCGCCAGCAGCTCTAGTAGCGGCACTGAAGCTTTCTTT	CASSSSSGTEAFF
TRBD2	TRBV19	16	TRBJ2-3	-	TGTGCCAGTAGTAGGGCTAGCGGGGTAGGAACAGATACGCAGTATTTT	CASSRASGVGTDTQYF
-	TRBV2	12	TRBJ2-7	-	TGTGCCAGCAGTGGACAGAGATACGAGCAGTACTTC	CASSGQRYEQYF